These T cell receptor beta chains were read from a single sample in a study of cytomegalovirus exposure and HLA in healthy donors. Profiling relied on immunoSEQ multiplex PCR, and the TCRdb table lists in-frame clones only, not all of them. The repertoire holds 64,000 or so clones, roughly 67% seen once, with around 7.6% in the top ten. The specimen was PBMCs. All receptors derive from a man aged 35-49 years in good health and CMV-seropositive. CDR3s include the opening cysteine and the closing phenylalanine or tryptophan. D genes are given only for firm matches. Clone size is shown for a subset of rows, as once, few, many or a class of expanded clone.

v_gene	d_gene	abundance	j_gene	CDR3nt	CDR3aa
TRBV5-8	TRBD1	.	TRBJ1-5	TGTGCCAGCAGCTCTCAGGGGGCTGGCAATCAGCCCCAGCATTTT	CASSSQGAGNQPQHF
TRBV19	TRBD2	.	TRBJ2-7	TGTGCCAGTAGTGCGGGACTAGCGGGAGTCGGCTACGAGCAGTACTTC	CASSAGLAGVGYEQYF
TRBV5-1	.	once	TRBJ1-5	TGCGCCAGCAGCCCGGAGGGCAATCAGCCCCAGCATTTT	CASSPEGNQPQHF
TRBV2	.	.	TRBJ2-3	TGTGCCAGCAGTGAAGTTGGGGGGACAGATACGCAGTATTTT	CASSEVGGTDTQYF
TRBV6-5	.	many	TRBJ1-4	TGTGCCAGCAGAACAGGTGGGGTTGGTGAAAAACTGTTTTTT	CASRTGGVGEKLFF
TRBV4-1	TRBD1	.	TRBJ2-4	TGCGCCAGCAGCCAAGATTTGCAGGGGGCAAGAAACATTCAGTACTTC	CASSQDLQGARNIQYF
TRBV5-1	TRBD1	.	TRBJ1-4	TGCGCCAGCAGTCGGGACAGGGTCACTGAAAAACTGTTTTTT	CASSRDRVTEKLFF
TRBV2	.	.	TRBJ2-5	TGTGCCAGCAGTGCTGGCAGGGCTTCGGAGACCCAGTACTTC	CASSAGRASETQYF
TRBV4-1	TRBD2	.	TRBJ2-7	TGCGCCAGCAGCCAACAACTAGCGGCGTCCCACGAGCAGTACTTC	CASSQQLAASHEQYF
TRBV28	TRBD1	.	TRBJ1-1	TGTGCCAGCAGTTTTGGAGGGGGCGTGATAAAGAACACTGAAGCTTTCTTT	CASSFGGGVIKNTEAFF
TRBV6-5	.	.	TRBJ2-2	TGTGCCAGCAGTTACTCACCCGGGGTAGAGACCGGGGAGCTGTTTTTT	CASSYSPGVETGELFF
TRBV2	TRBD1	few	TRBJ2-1	TGTGCCAGCAGCAGGGACAGGGACAATGAGCAGTTCTTC	CASSRDRDNEQFF
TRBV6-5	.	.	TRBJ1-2	TGTGCCAGCAGTTACTCGCCACAGGCTAACTATGGCTACACCTTC	CASSYSPQANYGYTF
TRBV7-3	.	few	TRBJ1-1	TGTGCCAGCAGCTTAATCGGGATGAACACTGAAGCTTTCTTT	CASSLIGMNTEAFF
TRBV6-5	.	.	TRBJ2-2	TGTGCCAGCAGTTACGGCATGAACACCGGGGAGCTGTTTTTT	CASSYGMNTGELFF
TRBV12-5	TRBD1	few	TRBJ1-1	TGTGCTAGTGGTTCCGGACAGGGAGCCTCTGAAGCTTTCTTT	CASGSGQGASEAFF
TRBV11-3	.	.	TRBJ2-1	TGTGCCAGCAGCTTTTCGATAGACAATGAGCAGTTCTTC	CASSFSIDNEQFF
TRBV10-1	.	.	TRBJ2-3	TGCGCCAACCCGACTAGTTGGACAGATACGCAGTATTTT	CANPTSWTDTQYF
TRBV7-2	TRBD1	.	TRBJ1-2	TGTGCCAGCAGCCCAGATAGTAGACAGGGGGGCTACACCTTC	CASSPDSRQGGYTF
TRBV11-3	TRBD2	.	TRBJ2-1	TGTGCCAGCAGCTTAGAAGCTAGCGGGACCTACAATGAGCAGTTCTTC	CASSLEASGTYNEQFF
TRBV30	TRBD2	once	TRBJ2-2	TGTGCCTGGAGTAACCCTAGCGGGGGGAACACCGGGGAGCTGTTTTTT	CAWSNPSGGNTGELFF
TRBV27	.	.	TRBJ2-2	TGTGCCAGCAACGGTCGGACCGGGGAGCTGTTTTTT	CASNGRTGELFF
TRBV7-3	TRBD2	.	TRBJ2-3	TGTGCCAGCAGCTCGGGACTAGTTCCAGATACGCAGTATTTT	CASSSGLVPDTQYF
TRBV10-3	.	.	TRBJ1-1	TGTGCCATCAGTGCGTCCATATATTCCAGGGAAGGGACTGAAGCTTTCTTT	CAISASIYSREGTEAFF
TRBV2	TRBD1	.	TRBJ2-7	TGTGCCAGCACTAGGGACAGGGGAGCCTACGAGCAGTACTTC	CASTRDRGAYEQYF
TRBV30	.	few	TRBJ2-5	TGTGCCTGGGGACAGCCCCAAGAGACCCAGTACTTC	CAWGQPQETQYF
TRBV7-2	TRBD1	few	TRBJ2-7	TGTGCCAGCAGCAAGGGACAGGGTAGGGGCGAGCAGTACTTC	CASSKGQGRGEQYF
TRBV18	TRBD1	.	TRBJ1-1	TGTGCCAGCTCACCAGACAGGGCGACTGAAGCTTTCTTT	CASSPDRATEAFF
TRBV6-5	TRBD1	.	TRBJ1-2	TGTGCCAGCAGCCCCGACAGGGCCTATGGCTACACCTTC	CASSPDRAYGYTF